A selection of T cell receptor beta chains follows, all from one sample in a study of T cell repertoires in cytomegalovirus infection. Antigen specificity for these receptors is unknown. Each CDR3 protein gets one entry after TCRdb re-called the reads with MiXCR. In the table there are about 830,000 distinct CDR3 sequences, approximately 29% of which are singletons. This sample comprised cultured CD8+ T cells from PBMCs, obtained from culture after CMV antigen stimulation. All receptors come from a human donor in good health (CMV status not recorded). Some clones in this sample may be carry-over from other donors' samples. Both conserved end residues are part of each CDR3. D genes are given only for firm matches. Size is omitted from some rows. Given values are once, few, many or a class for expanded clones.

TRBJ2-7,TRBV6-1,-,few,CASSEVGTYEQYF,TGTGCCAGCAGTGAAGTCGGTACCTACGAGCAGTACTTC
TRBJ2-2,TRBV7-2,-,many,CASSLGPGGELFF,TGTGCCAGCAGCTTAGGCCCGGGAGGGGAGCTGTTTTTT
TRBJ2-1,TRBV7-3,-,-,CASSGRMDPAYNEQFF,TGTGCCAGCAGCGGTCGGATGGACCCCGCGTACAATGAGCAGTTCTTC
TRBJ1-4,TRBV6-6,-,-,CASSADGEEKLFF,TGTGCCAGCAGTGCTGATGGAGAAGAAAAACTGTTTTTT
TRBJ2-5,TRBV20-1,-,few,CSARPGTEEETQYF,TGCAGTGCTAGACCCGGGACGGAAGAAGAGACCCAGTACTTC
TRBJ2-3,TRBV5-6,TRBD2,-,CASSSISGWGTDTQYF,TGTGCCAGCAGCTCTATTAGCGGGTGGGGAACAGATACGCAGTATTTT
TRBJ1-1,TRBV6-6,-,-,CASSYVQAYEAFF,TGTGCCAGCAGTTACGTGCAGGCATATGAAGCTTTCTTT
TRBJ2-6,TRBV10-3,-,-,CAIRNRDGPNSGANVLTF,TGTGCCATCAGGAACAGGGATGGGCCCAACTCTGGGGCCAACGTCCTGACTTTC
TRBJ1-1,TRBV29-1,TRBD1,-,CSVEDWGQGNTEAFF,TGCAGCGTTGAAGATTGGGGACAGGGAAACACTGAAGCTTTCTTT
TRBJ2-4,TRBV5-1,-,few,CASSPDSISKNIQYF,TGCGCCAGCAGTCCGGACAGTATTTCCAAAAACATTCAGTACTTC
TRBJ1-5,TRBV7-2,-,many,CASSLGGQTRLGPQHF,TGTGCCAGCAGCTTAGGGGGACAAACTCGCCTAGGGCCCCAGCATTTT
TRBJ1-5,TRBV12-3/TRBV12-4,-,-,CASTQGGWSNQPQHF,TGTGCCAGCACCCAGGGCGGCTGGAGCAATCAGCCCCAGCATTTT
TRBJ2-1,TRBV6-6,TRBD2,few,CASSYPLSGETDEQFF,TGTGCCAGCAGTTACCCCCTTAGCGGGGAGACGGATGAGCAGTTCTTC
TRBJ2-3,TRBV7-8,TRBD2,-,CASTLRRDSGATDTQYF,TGTGCCAGCACCCTACGACGAGATAGCGGGGCCACAGATACGCAGTATTTT
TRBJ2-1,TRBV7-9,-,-,CASSLGQFGEQFF,TGTGCCAGCAGCTTAGGACAGTTCGGTGAGCAGTTCTTC
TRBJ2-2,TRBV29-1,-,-,CSVAPTRGPGELFF,TGCAGCGTTGCCCCCACTCGGGGTCCCGGGGAGCTGTTTTTT
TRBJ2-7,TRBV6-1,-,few,CASTVIAESSYEQYF,TGTGCCAGCACCGTCATAGCGGAAAGCTCCTACGAGCAGTACTTC
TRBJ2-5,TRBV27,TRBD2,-,CASSPIGLAGMETQYF,TGTGCCAGCAGCCCTATCGGACTAGCGGGGATGGAGACCCAGTACTTC
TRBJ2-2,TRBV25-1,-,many,CASSESTGELFF,TGTGCCAGCAGTGAATCCACCGGGGAGCTGTTTTTT
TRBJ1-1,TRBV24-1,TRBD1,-,CATKSLIEANHRGGDTEAFF,TGTGCCACCAAGTCCCTGATTGAAGCTAACCACAGGGGCGGCGACACTGAAGCTTTCTTT
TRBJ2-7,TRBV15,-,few,CATSRGKTESYEQYF,TGTGCCACCAGCAGAGGCAAAACAGAGTCCTACGAGCAGTACTTC
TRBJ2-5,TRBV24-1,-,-,CATSEPQGFLGQETQYF,TGTGCCACCAGTGAGCCACAGGGTTTCCTCGGACAAGAGACCCAGTACTTC
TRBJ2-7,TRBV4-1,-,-,CASSQEGGAPGEQYF,TGCGCCAGCAGCCAAGAAGGCGGGGCACCCGGGGAGCAGTACTTC
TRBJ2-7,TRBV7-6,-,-,CASSRRVGGGGYEQYF,TGTGCCAGCTCTCGGAGGGTAGGGGGTGGGGGGTACGAGCAGTACTTC
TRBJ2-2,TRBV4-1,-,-,CASSLAGAAGTGELFF,TGCGCCAGCAGCCTCGCGGGGGCCGCGGGCACCGGGGAGCTGTTTTTT
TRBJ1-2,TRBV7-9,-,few,CAAPGLSYGYTF,TGTGCCGCCCCGGGGCTTTCCTATGGCTACACCTTC
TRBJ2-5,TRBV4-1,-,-,CANSQEPGQETQYF,TGCGCCAACAGCCAAGAGCCGGGGCAAGAGACCCAGTACTTC
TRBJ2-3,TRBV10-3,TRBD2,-,CAISESERGGLATDTQYF,TGTGCCATCAGTGAGTCGGAGCGGGGGGGCCTAGCCACAGATACGCAGTATTTT
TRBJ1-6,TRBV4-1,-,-,CASSQEHLNSPLHF,TGCGCCAGCAGCCAAGAACACCTTAATTCACCCCTCCACTTT
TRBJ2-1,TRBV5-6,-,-,CASSLAGGRNNEQFF,TGTGCCAGCAGCTTGGCCGGGGGGCGGAACAATGAGCAGTTCTTC
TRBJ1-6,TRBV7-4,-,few,CASSPPPGSPLHF,TGTGCCAGCAGCCCCCCTCCGGGTTCACCCCTCCACTTT